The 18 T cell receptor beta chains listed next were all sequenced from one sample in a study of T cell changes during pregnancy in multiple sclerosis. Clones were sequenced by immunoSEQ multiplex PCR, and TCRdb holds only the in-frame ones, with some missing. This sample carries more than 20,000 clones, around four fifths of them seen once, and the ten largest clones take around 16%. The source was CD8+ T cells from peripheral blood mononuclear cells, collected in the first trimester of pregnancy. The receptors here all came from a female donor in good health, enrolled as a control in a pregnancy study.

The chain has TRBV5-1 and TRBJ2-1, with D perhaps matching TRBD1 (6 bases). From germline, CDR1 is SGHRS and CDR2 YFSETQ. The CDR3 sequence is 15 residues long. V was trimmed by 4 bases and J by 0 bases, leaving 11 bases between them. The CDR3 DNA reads TGCGCCAGCAGCCCCGGGACAATCTCCTACAATGAGCAGTTCTTC. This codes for CASSPGTISYNEQFF.

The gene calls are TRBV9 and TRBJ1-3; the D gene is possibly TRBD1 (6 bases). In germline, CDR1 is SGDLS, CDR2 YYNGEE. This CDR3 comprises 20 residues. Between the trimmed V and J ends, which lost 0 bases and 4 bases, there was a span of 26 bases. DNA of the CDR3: TGTGCCAGCAGCGTAGAGGCCCCGCCGCTCAAGGGGGGGCTCGGAAACACCATATATTTT. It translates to CASSVEAPPLKGGLGNTIYF.

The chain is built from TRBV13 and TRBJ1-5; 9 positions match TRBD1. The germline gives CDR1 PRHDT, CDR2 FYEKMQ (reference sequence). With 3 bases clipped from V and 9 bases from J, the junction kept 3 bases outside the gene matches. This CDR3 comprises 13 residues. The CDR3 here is CASSFGTGRPQHF. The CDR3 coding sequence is TGTGCCAGCAGCTTCGGGACAGGGCGGCCCCAGCATTTT.

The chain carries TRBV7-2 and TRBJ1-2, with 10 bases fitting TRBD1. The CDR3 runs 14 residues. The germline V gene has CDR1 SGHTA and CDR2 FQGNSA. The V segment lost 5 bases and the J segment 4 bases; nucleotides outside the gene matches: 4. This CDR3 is CASSRQGAIYGYTF. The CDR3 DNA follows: TGTGCCAGCAGCAGACAGGGGGCGATCTATGGCTACACCTTC.

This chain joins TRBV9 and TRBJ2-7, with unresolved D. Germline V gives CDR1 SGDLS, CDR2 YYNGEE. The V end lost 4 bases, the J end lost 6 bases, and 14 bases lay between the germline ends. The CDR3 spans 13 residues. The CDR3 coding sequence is TGTGCCAGCAGCTCCCCCCCTATTGCCGAGCAGTACTTC. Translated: CASSSPPIAEQYF.

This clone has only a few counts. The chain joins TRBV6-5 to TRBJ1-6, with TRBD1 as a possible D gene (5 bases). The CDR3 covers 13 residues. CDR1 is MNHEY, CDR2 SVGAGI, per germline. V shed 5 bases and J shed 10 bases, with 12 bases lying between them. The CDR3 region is CASSAGGGSPLHF. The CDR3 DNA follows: TGTGCCAGCAGTGCCGGCGGGGGGTCACCCCTCCACTTT.

DNA for the CDR3: TGTGCCTGGAGTGTAGGGCTAGCGGGAGAGTCAGATACGCAGTATTTT. Translated, it gives CAWSVGLAGESDTQYF. The chain has TRBV30 and TRBJ2-3; 10 bases line up with TRBD2. The CDR3 is 16 residues long. Germline lookup yields CDR1 GTSNPN and CDR2 SVGIG (reference sequence). Trimming took 0 bases from V and 4 from J; bases not matched to a gene: 7.

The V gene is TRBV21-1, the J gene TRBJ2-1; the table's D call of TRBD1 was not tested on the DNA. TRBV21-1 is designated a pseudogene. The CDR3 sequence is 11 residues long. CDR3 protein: CAHWSGQWQFF. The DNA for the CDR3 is TGTGCCCACTGGTCGGGACAGTGGCAGTTCTTC.

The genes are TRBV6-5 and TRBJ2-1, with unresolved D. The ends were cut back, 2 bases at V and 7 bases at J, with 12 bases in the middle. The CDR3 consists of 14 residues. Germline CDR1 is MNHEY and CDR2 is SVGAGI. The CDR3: CASSYGETGNEQFF. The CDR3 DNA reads TGTGCCAGCAGTTACGGAGAAACGGGTAATGAGCAGTTCTTC.

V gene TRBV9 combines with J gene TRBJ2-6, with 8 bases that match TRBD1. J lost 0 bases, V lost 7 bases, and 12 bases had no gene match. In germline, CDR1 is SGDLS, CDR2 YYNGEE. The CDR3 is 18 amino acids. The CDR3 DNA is TGTGCCAGCGGCCGACAGGGGTCTACCGGCTCTGGGGCCAACGTCCTGACTTTC. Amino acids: CASGRQGSTGSGANVLTF.

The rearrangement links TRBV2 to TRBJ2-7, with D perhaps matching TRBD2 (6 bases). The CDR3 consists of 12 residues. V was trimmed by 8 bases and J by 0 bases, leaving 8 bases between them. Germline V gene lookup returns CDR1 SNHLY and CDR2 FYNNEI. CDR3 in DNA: TGTGCCAGCGGGGGGAGCTCCTACGAGCAGTACTTC. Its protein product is CASGGSSYEQYF.

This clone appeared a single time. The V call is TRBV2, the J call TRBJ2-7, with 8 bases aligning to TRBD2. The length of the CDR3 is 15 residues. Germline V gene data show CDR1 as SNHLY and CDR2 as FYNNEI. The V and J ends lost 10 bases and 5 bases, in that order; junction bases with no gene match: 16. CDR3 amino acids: CATPSMAGGLDEQYF. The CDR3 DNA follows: TGTGCCACCCCCAGTATGGCGGGAGGATTGGACGAGCAGTACTTC.

The CDR3 nucleotides read TGTGCCAGCAGCCCCCACGGGGGTGGGAGTGAGCAGTTCTTC. As protein: CASSPHGGGSEQFF. The V gene is TRBV7-2, the J gene TRBJ2-1; a possible D gene is TRBD2 (6 bases). The V gene's germline CDR1 is SGHTA and CDR2 FQGNSA. The V end lost 5 bases, the J end lost 9 bases, and 17 bases lay between the germline ends. CDR3 length: 14 amino acids.

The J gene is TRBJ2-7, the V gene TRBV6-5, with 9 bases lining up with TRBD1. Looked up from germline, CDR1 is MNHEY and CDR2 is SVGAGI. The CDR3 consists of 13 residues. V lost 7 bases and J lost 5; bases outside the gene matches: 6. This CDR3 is CASTGTGLHEQYF. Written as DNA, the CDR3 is TGTGCCAGCACCGGGACAGGGCTCCACGAGCAGTACTTC.

Here the CDR3 reads CASSLAPGTSGGTYEQYF. The DNA of the CDR3 is TGCGCCAGCAGCTTGGCCCCTGGGACTAGCGGGGGGACCTACGAGCAGTACTTC. The rearrangement uses TRBV5-1 and TRBJ2-7; TRBD2 agrees at 15 bases. V was pared by 0 bases and J by 2 bases, with 6 bases of the junction left unmatched. The CDR3 is made up of 18 amino acids. Per germline, CDR1 SGHRS and CDR2 YFSETQ.

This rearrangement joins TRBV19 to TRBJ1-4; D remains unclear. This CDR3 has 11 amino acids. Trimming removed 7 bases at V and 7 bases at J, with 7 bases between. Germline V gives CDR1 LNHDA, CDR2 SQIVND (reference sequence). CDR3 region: CASTPGEKLFF. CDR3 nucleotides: TGTGCCAGTACCCCCGGTGAAAAACTGTTTTTT.

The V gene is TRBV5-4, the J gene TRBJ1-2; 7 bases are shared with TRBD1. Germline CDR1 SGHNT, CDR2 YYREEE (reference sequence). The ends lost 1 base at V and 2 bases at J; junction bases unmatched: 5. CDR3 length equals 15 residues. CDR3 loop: CASSLRDRLNYGYTF. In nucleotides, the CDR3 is TGTGCCAGCAGCTTGCGGGACAGATTAAACTATGGCTACACCTTC.

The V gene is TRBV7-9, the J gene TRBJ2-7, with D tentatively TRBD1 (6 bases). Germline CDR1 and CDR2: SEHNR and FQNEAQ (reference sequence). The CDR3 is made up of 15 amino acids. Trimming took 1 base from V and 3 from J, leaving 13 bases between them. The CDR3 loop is CASSLVGQGNYEQYF. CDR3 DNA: TGTGCCAGCAGCTTAGTGGGCCAGGGGAACTACGAGCAGTACTTC. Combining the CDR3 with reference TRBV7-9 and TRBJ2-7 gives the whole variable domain DTGVSQNPRHKITKRGQNVTFRCDPISEHNRLYWYRQTLGQGPEFLTYFQNEAQLEKSRLLSDRFSAERPKGSFSTLEIQRTEQGDSAMYLCASSLVGQGNYEQYFGPGTRLTVT.